These 19 T cell receptor beta chains were sequenced from one sample in a study of response to subunit inactivated influenza vaccine. A single record per CDR3 protein comes from TCRdb applying MiXCR to the RT-PCR reads. The data show 590,000 or so distinct CDR3 sequences, around 15% seen once. Sample: PBMCs from blood, taken 14 days before vaccination. The receptors come from a man in his fifties or sixties who received an inactivated influenza vaccine.

V is TRBV27 and J is TRBJ2-1; 13 nucleotides match TRBD2. V was clipped by 5 bases and J by 7 bases; unmatched bases: 5. Germline V lookup: CDR1 MNHEY, CDR2 SMNVEV (reference sequence). There are 15 residues in the CDR3. CDR3 sequence reads: CASSQGLAGLNEQFF. The CDR3 DNA reads as TGTGCCAGCAGTCAGGGACTAGCGGGACTTAATGAGCAGTTCTTC.

This clonotype was seen only a few times. The rearrangement links TRBV7-2 to TRBJ1-3, with D possibly TRBD1 on 5 matching bases. There are 15 residues in the CDR3. With 8 bases removed from V and 4 bases from J, the gap between germline ends came to 18 bases. Germline lookup yields CDR1 SGHTA and CDR2 FQGNSA. The CDR3 DNA reads as TGTGCCAGCGCGCCCCTAGGGGCTGACGGAAACACCATATATTTT. Amino acid sequence: CASAPLGADGNTIYF.

This chain joins TRBV20-1 and TRBJ2-7; D ambiguous. Trimming removed 3 bases from V and 3 bases from J, with 18 bases in between. The CDR3 sequence is 15 residues long. Germline lookup yields CDR1 DFQATT and CDR2 SNEGSKA (reference sequence). The CDR3 bases are TGCAGTGCTAGGGCCGACGGCCACACTGACTACGAGCAGTACTTC. Its translation is CSARADGHTDYEQYF.

A few counts support this clonotype. The chain links TRBV27 to TRBJ2-1; TRBD2 is a possible D gene (6 bases). CDR1 is MNHEY and CDR2 is SMNVEV in the germline V gene (reference sequence). Trimming stripped 3 bases from V and 6 bases from J, with 9 bases between. The CDR3 is 13 residues long. The CDR3: CASSFLGGNEQFF. The DNA for the CDR3 is TGTGCCAGCAGTTTCCTCGGGGGCAATGAGCAGTTCTTC.

CDR3: CASSPEKLAGGAGDTQYF. CDR3 sequence (DNA): TGCGCCAGCAGCCCTGAAAAACTAGCGGGAGGAGCCGGGGATACGCAGTATTTT. This chain connects TRBV4-1 to TRBJ2-3, with 12 nucleotides matching TRBD2. This CDR3 comprises 18 residues. Germline V gene data show CDR1 as MGHRA and CDR2 as YSYEKL. Trimming took 4 bases from V and 6 from J; bases not matched to a gene: 14.

The CDR3 here is CSVETTSGRADEQYF. Written as DNA, the CDR3 is TGCAGCGTTGAGACAACTAGCGGGAGGGCCGACGAGCAGTACTTC. J is TRBJ2-7 and V is TRBV29-1; 13 bases fit TRBD2. Germline V gene lookup returns CDR1 SQVTM and CDR2 ANQGSEA. V lost 3 bases to trimming and J lost 5 bases; unmatched junction nucleotides: 7. CDR3 length: 15 amino acids.

The J gene is TRBJ1-1, the V gene TRBV29-1, with D uncertain. Looked up from germline, CDR1 is SQVTM and CDR2 is ANQGSEA. Trimming stripped 7 bases from V and 4 bases from J, with 16 bases between. The CDR3 runs to 13 residues. The CDR3 DNA reads as TGCAGCGCCAGGTCGGGGAGCGCCACTGAAGCTTTCTTT. It codes for CSARSGSATEAFF.

J is TRBJ1-2 and V is TRBV10-3, with D unresolved. The CDR3 runs to 14 residues. From germline, CDR1 is ENHRY and CDR2 SYGVKD. Trimming left V 6 bases short and J 1 base short, with 12 bases between. The CDR3 DNA follows: TGTGCCATCAGCGACTTTGAAGGTAACTATGGCTACACCTTC. Its translation is CAISDFEGNYGYTF.

This clonotype was observed many times. The V gene is TRBV7-2, the J gene TRBJ1-4; D remains unclear. There are 14 residues in the CDR3. The V and J ends lost 1 base and 0 bases respectively, with 3 bases between them. Germline values: CDR1 SGHTA, CDR2 FQGNSA. CDR3 bases: TGTGCCAGCAGCTTAGACGCAACTAATGAAAAACTGTTTTTT. This sequence encodes CASSLDATNEKLFF.

This clonotype has a handful of counts. CDR3 sequence (DNA): TGTGCCAGCAGCCAAGTCTTGGGATCGGCGGGCAGGGCAGATACGCAGTATTTT. Translated: CASSQVLGSAGRADTQYF. The gene calls are TRBV3-1 and TRBJ2-3; perhaps D is TRBD1 or TRBD2 (5 bases each). The CDR3 covers 18 residues. The germline V gene encodes CDR1 LGHDT and CDR2 YNNKEL (reference sequence). V gave up 1 base and J gave up 4 bases, with 21 bases separating them.

This clonotype has only a few counts. V and J are TRBV19 and TRBJ1-2; the D gene is possibly TRBD1 (5 bases). V lost 4 bases to trimming and J lost 0 bases, with 12 bases between them. Germline V lookup: CDR1 LNHDA, CDR2 SQIVND (reference sequence). The CDR3 runs to 15 residues. The CDR3 DNA follows: TGTGCCAGTAGTAGCCAGGGCCGAGCTAACTATGGCTACACCTTC. Residues: CASSSQGRANYGYTF.

V usage is TRBV10-3 and J usage is TRBJ2-7; 10 bases map to TRBD2. Trimming at V came to 6 bases and at J to 4 bases, leaving 9 bases not matched to a gene. Germline CDR1 ENHRY, CDR2 SYGVKD. The CDR3 totals 15 residues. The CDR3 region is CAISLASGGSYEQYF. The CDR3 DNA follows: TGTGCCATCAGCCTAGCTAGCGGGGGTTCGTACGAGCAGTACTTC.

This clonotype was observed a few times. The chain couples TRBV6-5 to TRBJ2-1; D is perhaps TRBD1 (5 bases). The V end lost 4 bases, the J end lost 2 bases, and 12 bases lay between the germline ends. CDR3 length equals 15 residues. CDR1 is MNHEY and CDR2 is SVGAGI in the germline V gene. CDR3 residues: CASSSLRVPYNEQFF. CDR3 nucleotides: TGTGCCAGCAGTTCACTCAGGGTCCCCTACAATGAGCAGTTCTTC.

The rearrangement uses TRBV6-5 and TRBJ2-7, with 9 bases aligning to TRBD1. The germline gives CDR1 MNHEY, CDR2 SVGAGI. Trimming removed 0 bases from V and 7 bases from J; junction bases left unmatched: 13. The CDR3 spans 17 residues. The CDR3 protein is CASSYSPPGQGTDEQYF. The DNA of the CDR3 is TGTGCCAGCAGTTACTCTCCCCCAGGACAGGGGACAGATGAGCAGTACTTC.

V usage is TRBV3-1 and J usage is TRBJ2-7; 9 positions match TRBD2. The germline V gene encodes CDR1 LGHDT and CDR2 YNNKEL (reference sequence). The CDR3 consists of 15 residues. Trimming cost V 6 bases and J 3 bases; bases outside gene matches: 9. The CDR3 bases are TGTGCCAGCAGTCCCACTAGCGGGTTGGTCTACGAGCAGTACTTC. Protein: CASSPTSGLVYEQYF.

This clonotype was counted a few times. This chain links TRBV6-1 with TRBJ1-1; D ambiguous. V lost 1 base to trimming and J lost 0 bases, with 9 bases between them. There are 15 residues in the CDR3. Germline V gene lookup returns CDR1 MNHNS and CDR2 SASEGT. The CDR3 DNA follows: TGTGCCAGCAGTGAAGAGGGAGGGCTGAACACTGAAGCTTTCTTT. Translating gives CASSEEGGLNTEAFF.

The chain joins TRBV7-8 to TRBJ1-1; possible D gene TRBD1, 5 bases. The CDR3 covers 16 residues. CDR1 is SGHVS, CDR2 FQNEAQ, per germline. V was cut by 5 bases and J by 0 bases, with 16 bases left in between. CDR3 nucleotides: TGTGCCAGCAGCCCAAGGGGCCCGGGTTTGAACACTGAAGCTTTCTTT. Its protein is CASSPRGPGLNTEAFF.

The CDR3 DNA sequence: TGTGCCAGCACAGGACTAGCGGACAATGAGCAGTTCTTC. This codes for CASTGLADNEQFF. The rearrangement links TRBV27 to TRBJ2-1; 10 bases align to TRBD2. Trimming at V came to 7 bases and at J to 5 bases, leaving 2 bases not matched to a gene. There are 13 residues in the CDR3. Per the germline V gene, CDR1 is MNHEY and CDR2 is SMNVEV (reference sequence).

This chain uses TRBV7-2 with TRBJ2-1, with 7 bases aligning to TRBD2. Germline V gene lookup returns CDR1 SGHTA and CDR2 FQGNSA. The CDR3 consists of 15 residues. The V and J ends lost 6 bases and 8 bases, in that order; junction bases with no gene match: 13. The DNA of the CDR3 is TGTGCCAGCAGAAGAGACCTGGGGGGGTCCTATGAGCAGTTCTTC. Translation gives CASRRDLGGSYEQFF.